This T cell receptor (beta chain) emerged from a study of CD8 T cells in Susac syndrome. TCR beta from blood CD8+ and CD4+ T cells was sequenced. The TEMRA cells underwent FACS enrichment, while the CD8+ and CD4+ T cells underwent negative isolation. Random-hexamer reverse transcription was applied to roughly 0.5 to 1 ug RNA. Multiplex PCR with immunoSEQ amplified the TCR beta CDR3 across 54 Vbeta and 13 Jbeta. TCRdb re-called the immunoSEQ multiplex PCR reads with MiXCR, one entry per CDR3 protein. Among around 81,000 distinct CDR3 sequences listed, nearly 95% were seen once. Specimen: CD8+ T cells from PBMCs. The clonotype was recovered from a human donor with Susac syndrome.

The DNA for the CDR3 is TGCGCCAGCAGCCAAGGGGATAGCGGAGAATACGAGCAGTACTTC. This translates into CASSQGDSGEYEQYF. V usage is TRBV4-3 and J usage is TRBJ2-7; D may be TRBD2 (6 bases). V was cut by 1 base and J by 4 bases, with 14 bases left in between. This CDR3 is built from 15 residues. Germline V gene data show CDR1 as LGHNA and CDR2 as YSLEER.